The sequence of this TCR beta chain was determined in a study of early T cells in non-severe SARS-CoV-2 infection. Study summary: Sequenced material consisted of bulk RNA (from unsorted whole blood), and chains were unpaired.

Study conclusions and caveats: VDJdb-based matching was biased toward anti-spike CD8 responses and missed private and CD4 specificities.

In the case of this clonotype: Its antigen remains unidentified.

The germline gives CDR1 SGHVS, CDR2 FNYEAQ. V was shortened by 0 bases and J by 8 bases, with 13 bases between the two germline ends. The CDR3 runs to 14 residues. cDNA molecules, individually, were tagged with unique molecular identifiers. TCRdb recomputed calls from the 5' RACE reads with MiXCR, one row per CDR3 protein. The table has tens of thousands of distinct CDR3 sequences, roughly an eighth seen once. Material: whole blood. This chain links TRBV7-6 with TRBJ1-2; D gene unclear. The source of this sequence is an adult who was a healthcare worker with PCR-confirmed SARS-CoV-2 infection or an uninfected control (not recorded which). The CDR3 DNA is TGTGCCAGCAGCTTAGCGGAGTGGTACGGAGGCTACACCTTC. Translated: CASSLAEWYGGYTF.